This TCR beta chain comes out of a study of shared clonotypes between healthy human individuals. The wider study: Aged between 18 and 49, the donors were two women and three men.

Sequenced by immunoSEQ multiplex PCR; TCRdb stores in-frame clones only, minus some. The data contain 400,000 to 500,000 clones, 79% of them singletons. Study outcomes and limitations: Limitation of the genetic and exposure-history diversity represented came from the few donors.

This clone has more than one count but fewer than ten. Its antigen is undetermined. Germline V gene lookup returns CDR1 MNHNS and CDR2 SASEGT. Trimming took 3 bases from V and 1 from J; bases not matched to a gene: 7. This CDR3 contains 17 residues. Donors had no recently reported acute infections or vaccinations and were HIV-negative. In unsorted samples, genomic DNA was obtained using 90 million to 95 million PBMCs. This clonotype was obtained from a woman aged 40 to 55 in good health. Some clones in this sample may be carry-over from other donors' samples. Material: PBMCs. The rearrangement links TRBV6-1 to TRBJ2-5; 11 bases align to TRBD2. The CDR3, as DNA: TGTGCCAGCAGTGATTATTCCGGGACTAGCGGCCAAGAGACCCAGTACTTC. Translated: CASSDYSGTSGQETQYF.